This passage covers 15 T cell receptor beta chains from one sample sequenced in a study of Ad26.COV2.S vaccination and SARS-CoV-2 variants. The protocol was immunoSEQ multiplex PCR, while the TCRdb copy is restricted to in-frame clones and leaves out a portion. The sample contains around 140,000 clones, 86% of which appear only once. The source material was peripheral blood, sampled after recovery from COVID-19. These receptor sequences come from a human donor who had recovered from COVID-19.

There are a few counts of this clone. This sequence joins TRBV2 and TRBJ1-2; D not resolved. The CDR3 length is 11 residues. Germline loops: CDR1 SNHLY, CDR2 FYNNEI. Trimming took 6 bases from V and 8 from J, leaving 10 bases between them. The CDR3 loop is CASSLYWGYTF. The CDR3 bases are TGTGCCAGCAGCCTGTATTGGGGCTACACCTTC. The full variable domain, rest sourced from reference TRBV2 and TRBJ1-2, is EPEVTQTPSHQVTQMGQEVILRCVPISNHLYFYWYRQILGQKVEFLVSFYNNEISEKSEIFDDQFSVERPDGSNFTLKIRSTKLEDSAMYFCASSLYWGYTFGSGTRLTVV.

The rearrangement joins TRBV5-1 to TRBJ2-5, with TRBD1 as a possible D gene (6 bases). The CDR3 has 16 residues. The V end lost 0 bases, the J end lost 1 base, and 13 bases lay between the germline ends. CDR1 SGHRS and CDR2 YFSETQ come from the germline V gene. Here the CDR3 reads CASSLGAGTSQETQYF. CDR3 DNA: TGCGCCAGCAGCTTGGGGGCCGGGACAAGCCAAGAGACCCAGTACTTC.

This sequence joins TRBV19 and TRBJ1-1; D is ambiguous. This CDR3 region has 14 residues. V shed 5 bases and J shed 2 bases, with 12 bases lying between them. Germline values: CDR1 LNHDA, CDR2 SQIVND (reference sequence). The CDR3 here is CASSHQAINTEAFF. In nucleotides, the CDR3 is TGTGCCAGTAGTCATCAGGCCATAAACACTGAAGCTTTCTTT.

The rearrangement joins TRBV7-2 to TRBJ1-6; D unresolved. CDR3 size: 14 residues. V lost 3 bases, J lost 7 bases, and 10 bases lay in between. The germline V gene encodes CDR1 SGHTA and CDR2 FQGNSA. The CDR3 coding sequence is TGTGCCAGCAGCTTTTCCCACAGCAATTCACCCCTCCACTTT. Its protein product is CASSFSHSNSPLHF.

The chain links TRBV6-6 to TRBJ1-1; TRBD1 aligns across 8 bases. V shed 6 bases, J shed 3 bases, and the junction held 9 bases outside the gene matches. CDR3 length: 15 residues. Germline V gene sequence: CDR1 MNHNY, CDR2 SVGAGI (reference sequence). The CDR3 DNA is TGTGCCAGCAGAAAGGTTAAGACAGGGGACACTGAAGCTTTCTTT. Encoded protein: CASRKVKTGDTEAFF.

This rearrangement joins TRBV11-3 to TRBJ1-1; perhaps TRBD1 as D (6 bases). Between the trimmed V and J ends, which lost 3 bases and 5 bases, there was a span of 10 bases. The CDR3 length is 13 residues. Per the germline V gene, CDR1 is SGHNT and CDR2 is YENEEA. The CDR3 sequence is CASSLGRGTEAFF. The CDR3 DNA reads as TGTGCCAGCAGCTTGGGCAGGGGTACTGAAGCTTTCTTT.

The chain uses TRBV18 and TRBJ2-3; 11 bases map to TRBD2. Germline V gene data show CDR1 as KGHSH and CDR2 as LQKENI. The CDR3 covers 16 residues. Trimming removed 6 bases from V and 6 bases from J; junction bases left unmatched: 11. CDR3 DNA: TGTGCCAGCTCCCCCTCCGTTAGACTAGCGGGGGATACGCAGTATTTT. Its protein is CASSPSVRLAGDTQYF.

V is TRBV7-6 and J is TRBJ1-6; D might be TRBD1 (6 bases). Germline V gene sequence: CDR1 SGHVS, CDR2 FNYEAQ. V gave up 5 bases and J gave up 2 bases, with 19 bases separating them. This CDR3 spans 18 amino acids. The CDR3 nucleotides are TGTGCCAGCAGCCTTTTGGCGTCAGGGGAGGCCTATAATTCACCCCTCCACTTT. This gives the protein CASSLLASGEAYNSPLHF.

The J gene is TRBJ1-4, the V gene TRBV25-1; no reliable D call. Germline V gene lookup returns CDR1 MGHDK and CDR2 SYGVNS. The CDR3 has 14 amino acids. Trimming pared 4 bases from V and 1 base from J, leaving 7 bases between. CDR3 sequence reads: CASSVVGTNEKLFF. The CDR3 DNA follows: TGTGCCAGCAGTGTGGTGGGAACTAATGAAAAACTGTTTTTT.

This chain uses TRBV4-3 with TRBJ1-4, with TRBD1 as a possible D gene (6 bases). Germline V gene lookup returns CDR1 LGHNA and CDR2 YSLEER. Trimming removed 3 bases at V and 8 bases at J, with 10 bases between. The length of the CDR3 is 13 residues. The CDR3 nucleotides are TGCGCCAGCAGCCATAAGGGGGACGAAAAACTGTTTTTT. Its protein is CASSHKGDEKLFF.

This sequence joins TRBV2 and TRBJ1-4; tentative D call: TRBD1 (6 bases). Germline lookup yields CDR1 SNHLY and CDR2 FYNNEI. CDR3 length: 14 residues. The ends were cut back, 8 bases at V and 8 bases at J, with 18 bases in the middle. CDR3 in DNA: TGTGCCAGCTCTTTCAAAGGGGGGGGCGAAAAACTGTTTTTT. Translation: CASSFKGGGEKLFF.

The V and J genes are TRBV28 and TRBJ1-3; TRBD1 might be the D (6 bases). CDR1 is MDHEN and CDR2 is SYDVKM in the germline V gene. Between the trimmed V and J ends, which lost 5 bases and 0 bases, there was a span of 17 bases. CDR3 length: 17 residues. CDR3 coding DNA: TGTGCCAGCAGTCCTCGCCCGGGGGCTCACTCTGGAAACACCATATATTTT. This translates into CASSPRPGAHSGNTIYF. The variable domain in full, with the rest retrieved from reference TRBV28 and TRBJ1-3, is DVKVTQSSRYLVKRTGEKVFLECVQDMDHENMFWYRQDPGLGLRLIYFSYDVKMKEKGDIPEGYSVSREKKERFSLILESASTNQTSMYLCASSPRPGAHSGNTIYFGEGSWLTVV.

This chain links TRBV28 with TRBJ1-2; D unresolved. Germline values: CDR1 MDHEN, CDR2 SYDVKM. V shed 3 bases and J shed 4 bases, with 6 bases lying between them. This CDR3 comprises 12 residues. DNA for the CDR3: TGTGCCAGCAGTTTCACGGTCTATGGCTACACCTTC. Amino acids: CASSFTVYGYTF.

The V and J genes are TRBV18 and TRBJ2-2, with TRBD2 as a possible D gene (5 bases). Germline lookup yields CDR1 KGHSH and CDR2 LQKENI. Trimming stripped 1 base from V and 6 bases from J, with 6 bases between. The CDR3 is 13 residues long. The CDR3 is CASSPQGAGELFF. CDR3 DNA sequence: TGTGCCAGCTCACCACAGGGAGCCGGGGAGCTGTTTTTT.

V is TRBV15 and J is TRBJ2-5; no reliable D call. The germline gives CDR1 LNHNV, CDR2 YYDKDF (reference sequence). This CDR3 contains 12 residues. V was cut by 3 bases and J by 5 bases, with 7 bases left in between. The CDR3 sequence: CATSRLGETQYF. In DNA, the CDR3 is TGTGCCACCAGCAGGCTCGGGGAGACCCAGTACTTC.